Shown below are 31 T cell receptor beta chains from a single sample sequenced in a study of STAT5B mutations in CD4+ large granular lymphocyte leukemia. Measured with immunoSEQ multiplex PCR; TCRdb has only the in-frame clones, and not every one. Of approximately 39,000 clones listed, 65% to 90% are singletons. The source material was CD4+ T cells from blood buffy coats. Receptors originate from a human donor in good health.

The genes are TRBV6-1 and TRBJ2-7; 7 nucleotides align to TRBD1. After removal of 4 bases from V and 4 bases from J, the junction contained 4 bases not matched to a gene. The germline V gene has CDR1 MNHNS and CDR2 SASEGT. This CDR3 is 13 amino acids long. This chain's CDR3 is CASSVGQSYEQYF. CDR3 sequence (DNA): TGTGCCAGCAGTGTGGGACAGAGTTACGAGCAGTACTTC.

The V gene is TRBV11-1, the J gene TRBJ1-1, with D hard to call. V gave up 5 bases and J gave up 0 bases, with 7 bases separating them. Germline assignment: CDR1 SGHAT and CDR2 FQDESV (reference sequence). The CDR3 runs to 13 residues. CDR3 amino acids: CASSPTVNTEAFF. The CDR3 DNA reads TGTGCCAGCAGCCCTACAGTGAACACTGAAGCTTTCTTT.

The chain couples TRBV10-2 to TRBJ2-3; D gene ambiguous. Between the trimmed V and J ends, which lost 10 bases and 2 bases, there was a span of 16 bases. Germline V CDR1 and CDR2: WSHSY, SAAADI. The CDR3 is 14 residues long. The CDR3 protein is CATGLFGSTDTQYF. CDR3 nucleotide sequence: TGCGCCACCGGCTTGTTCGGATCCACAGATACGCAGTATTTT.

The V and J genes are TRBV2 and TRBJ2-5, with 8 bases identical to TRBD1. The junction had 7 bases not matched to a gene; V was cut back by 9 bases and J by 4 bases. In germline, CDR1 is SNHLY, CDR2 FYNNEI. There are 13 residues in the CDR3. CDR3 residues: CASEDRGGETQYF. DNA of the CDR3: TGTGCCAGTGAAGACAGGGGAGGAGAGACCCAGTACTTC.

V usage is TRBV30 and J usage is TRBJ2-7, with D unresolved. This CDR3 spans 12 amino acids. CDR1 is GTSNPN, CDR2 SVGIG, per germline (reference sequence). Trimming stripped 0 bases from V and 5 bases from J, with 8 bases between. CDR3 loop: CAWSVQGNEQYF. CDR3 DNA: TGTGCCTGGAGTGTACAAGGGAACGAGCAGTACTTC.

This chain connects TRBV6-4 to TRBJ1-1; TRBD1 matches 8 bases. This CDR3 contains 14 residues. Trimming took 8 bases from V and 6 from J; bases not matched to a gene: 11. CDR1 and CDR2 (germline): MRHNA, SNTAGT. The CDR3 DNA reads TGTGCCAGCGGGACAGGTTCGGGTGTAGCTGAAGCTTTCTTT. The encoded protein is CASGTGSGVAEAFF.

CDR3 loop: CATSRGWNYEQYF. In nucleotides, the CDR3 is TGTGCCACCAGCAGAGGTTGGAACTACGAGCAGTACTTC. This chain joins TRBV15 and TRBJ2-7; no clear D. The CDR3 runs 13 residues. V lost 1 base and J 3 bases, leaving 7 bases between the germline ends. Germline V gene data show CDR1 as LNHNV and CDR2 as YYDKDF (reference sequence).

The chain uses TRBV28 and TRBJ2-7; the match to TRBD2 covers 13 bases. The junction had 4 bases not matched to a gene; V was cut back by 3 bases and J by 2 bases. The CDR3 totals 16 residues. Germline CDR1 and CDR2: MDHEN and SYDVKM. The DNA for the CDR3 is TGTGCCAGCAGTTTCTCTACTAGCGGGAGGGCCTACGAGCAGTACTTC. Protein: CASSFSTSGRAYEQYF.

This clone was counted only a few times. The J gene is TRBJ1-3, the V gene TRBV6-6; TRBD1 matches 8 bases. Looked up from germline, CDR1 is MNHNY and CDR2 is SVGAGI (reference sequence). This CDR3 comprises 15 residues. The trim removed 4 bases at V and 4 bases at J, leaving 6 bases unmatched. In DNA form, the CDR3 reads TGTGCCAGCAGTTCCCCTCAGGGGGCCGGAAACACCATATATTTT. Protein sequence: CASSSPQGAGNTIYF.

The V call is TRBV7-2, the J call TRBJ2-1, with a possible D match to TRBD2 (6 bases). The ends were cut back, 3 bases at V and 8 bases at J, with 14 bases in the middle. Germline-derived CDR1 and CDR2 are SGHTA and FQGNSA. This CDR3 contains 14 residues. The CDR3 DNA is TGTGCCAGCAGCTTCACGGCGGGACCCTATGAGCAGTTCTTC. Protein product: CASSFTAGPYEQFF. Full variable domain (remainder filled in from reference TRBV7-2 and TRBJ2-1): GAGVSQSPSNKVTEKGKDVELRCDPISGHTALYWYRQSLGQGLEFLIYFQGNSAPDKSGLPSDRFSAERTGGSVSTLTIQRTQQEDSAVYLCASSFTAGPYEQFFGPGTRLTVL.

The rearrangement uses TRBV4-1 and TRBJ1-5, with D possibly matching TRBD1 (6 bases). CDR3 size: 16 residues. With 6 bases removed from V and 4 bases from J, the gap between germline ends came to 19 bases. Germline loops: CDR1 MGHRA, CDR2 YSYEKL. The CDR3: CASRHQFGGTNQPQHF. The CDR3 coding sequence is TGCGCCAGCAGACACCAGTTCGGGGGCACAAATCAGCCCCAGCATTTT.

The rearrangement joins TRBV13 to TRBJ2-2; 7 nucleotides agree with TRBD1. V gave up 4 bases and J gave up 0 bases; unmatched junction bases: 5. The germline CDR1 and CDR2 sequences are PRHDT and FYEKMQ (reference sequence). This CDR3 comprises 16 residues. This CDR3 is CASSSAGTANTGELFF. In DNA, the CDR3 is TGTGCCAGCAGCTCGGCCGGGACAGCGAACACCGGGGAGCTGTTTTTT.

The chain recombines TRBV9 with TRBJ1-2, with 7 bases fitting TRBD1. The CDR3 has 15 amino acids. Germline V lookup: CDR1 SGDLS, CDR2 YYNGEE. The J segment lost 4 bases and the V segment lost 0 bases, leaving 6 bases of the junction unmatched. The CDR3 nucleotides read TGTGCCAGCAGCGTAGGTCGGGACAGCTCCTATGGCTACACCTTC. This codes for CASSVGRDSSYGYTF.

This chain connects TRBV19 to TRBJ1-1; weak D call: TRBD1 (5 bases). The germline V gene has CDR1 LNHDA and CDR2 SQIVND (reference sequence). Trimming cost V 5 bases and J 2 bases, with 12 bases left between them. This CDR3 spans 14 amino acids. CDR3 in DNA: TGTGCCAGTAGTGGCCAGCAGGGTAACACTGAAGCTTTCTTT. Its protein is CASSGQQGNTEAFF.

CDR3: CASSGAGALDTGELFF. CDR3 nucleotides: TGCGCCAGCAGCGGGGCGGGAGCTCTCGACACCGGGGAGCTGTTTTTT. V gene TRBV5-1 combines with J gene TRBJ2-2, with TRBD2 matching over 7 bases. The CDR3 has 16 residues. Trimming cost V 4 bases and J 3 bases; bases outside gene matches: 9. Germline V gene sequence: CDR1 SGHRS, CDR2 YFSETQ.

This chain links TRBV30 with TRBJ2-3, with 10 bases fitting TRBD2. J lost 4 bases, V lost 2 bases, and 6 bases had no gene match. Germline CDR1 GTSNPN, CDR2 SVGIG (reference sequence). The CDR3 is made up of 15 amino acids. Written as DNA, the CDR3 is TGTGCCTGGAGTCGAAGCGGGGGGGCCGCAGATACGCAGTATTTT. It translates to CAWSRSGGAADTQYF.

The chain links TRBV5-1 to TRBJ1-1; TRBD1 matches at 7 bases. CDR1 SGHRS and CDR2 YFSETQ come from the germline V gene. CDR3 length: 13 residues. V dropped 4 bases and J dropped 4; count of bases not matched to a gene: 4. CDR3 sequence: CASSTGQTTEAFF. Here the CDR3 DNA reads TGCGCCAGCAGCACGGGACAGACCACTGAAGCTTTCTTT.

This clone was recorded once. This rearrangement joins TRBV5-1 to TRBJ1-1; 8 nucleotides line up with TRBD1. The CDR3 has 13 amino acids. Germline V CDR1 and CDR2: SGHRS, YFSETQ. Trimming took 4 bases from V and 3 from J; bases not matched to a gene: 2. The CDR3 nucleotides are TGCGCCAGCAGCGAGACAGGGGACACTGAAGCTTTCTTT. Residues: CASSETGDTEAFF.

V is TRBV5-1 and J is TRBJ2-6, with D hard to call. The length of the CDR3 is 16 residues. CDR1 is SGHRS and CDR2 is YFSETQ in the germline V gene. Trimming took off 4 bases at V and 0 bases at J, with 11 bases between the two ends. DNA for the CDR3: TGCGCCAGCAGCCCGGGTGGGCTCTCTGGGGCCAACGTCCTGACTTTC. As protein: CASSPGGLSGANVLTF.

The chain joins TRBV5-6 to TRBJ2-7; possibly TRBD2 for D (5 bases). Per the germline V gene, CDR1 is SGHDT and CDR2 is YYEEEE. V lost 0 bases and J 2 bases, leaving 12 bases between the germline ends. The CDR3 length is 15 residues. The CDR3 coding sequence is TGTGCCAGCAGCTTGGCGGACTGGTCGGCCTACGAGCAGTACTTC. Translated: CASSLADWSAYEQYF.

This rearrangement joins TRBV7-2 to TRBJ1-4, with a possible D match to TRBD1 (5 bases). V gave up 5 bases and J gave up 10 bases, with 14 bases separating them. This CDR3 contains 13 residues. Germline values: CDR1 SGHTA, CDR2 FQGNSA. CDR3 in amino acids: CASSPARVGKLFF. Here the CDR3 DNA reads TGTGCCAGCAGCCCCGCCAGGGTGGGAAAACTGTTTTTT.

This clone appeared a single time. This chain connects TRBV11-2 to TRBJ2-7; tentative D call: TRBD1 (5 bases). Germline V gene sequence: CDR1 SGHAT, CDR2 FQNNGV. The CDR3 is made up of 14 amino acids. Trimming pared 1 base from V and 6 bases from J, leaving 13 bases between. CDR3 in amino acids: CASSLGGARGEQYF. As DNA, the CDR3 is TGTGCCAGCAGCTTAGGTGGGGCTCGAGGCGAGCAGTACTTC.

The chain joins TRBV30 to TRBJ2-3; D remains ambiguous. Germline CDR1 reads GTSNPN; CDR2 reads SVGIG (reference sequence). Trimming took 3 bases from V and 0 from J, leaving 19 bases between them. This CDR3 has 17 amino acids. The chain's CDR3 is CAWSRYVGTASTDTQYF. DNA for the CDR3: TGTGCCTGGAGCCGTTATGTGGGAACCGCTAGCACAGATACGCAGTATTTT.

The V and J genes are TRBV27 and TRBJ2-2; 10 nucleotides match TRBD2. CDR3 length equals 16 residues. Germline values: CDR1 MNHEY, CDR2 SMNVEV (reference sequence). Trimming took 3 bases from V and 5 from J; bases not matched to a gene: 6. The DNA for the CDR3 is TGTGCCAGCAGTTTCGAACCGGGACTAGCGACCGGGGAGCTGTTTTTT. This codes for CASSFEPGLATGELFF.

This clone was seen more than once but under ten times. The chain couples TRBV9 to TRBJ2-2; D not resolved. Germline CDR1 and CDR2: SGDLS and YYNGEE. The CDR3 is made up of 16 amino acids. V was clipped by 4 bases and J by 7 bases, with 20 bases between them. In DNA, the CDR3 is TGTGCCAGCAGCTCATCAGGCCGGTTGGGGATCGGGGAGCTGTTTTTT. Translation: CASSSSGRLGIGELFF.

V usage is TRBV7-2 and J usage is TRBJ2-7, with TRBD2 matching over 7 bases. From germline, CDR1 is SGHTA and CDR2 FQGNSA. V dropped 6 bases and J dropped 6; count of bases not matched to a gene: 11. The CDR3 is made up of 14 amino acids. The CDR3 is CASSSWGRASEQYF. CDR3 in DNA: TGTGCCAGCAGTTCTTGGGGGAGGGCCTCCGAGCAGTACTTC.

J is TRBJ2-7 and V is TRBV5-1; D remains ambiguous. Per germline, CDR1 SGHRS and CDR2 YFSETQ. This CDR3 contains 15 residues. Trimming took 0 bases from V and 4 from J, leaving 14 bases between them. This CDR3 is CASSLVGSTDYEQYF. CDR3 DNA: TGCGCCAGCAGCTTGGTGGGTAGCACCGATTACGAGCAGTACTTC.

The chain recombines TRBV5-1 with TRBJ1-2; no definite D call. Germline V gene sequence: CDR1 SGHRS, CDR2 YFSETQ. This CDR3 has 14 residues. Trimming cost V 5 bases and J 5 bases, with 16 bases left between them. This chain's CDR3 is CASRAEPSEYGYTF. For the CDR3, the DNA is TGCGCCAGCAGAGCGGAGCCGTCGGAGTATGGCTACACCTTC.

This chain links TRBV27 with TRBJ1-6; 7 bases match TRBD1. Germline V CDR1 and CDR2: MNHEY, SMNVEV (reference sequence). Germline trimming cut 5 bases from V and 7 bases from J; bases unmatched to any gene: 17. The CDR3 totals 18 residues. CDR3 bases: TGTGCCAGCAGTCCACGACAGGGTCCGTTCCTACGGAATTCACCCCTCCACTTT. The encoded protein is CASSPRQGPFLRNSPLHF.

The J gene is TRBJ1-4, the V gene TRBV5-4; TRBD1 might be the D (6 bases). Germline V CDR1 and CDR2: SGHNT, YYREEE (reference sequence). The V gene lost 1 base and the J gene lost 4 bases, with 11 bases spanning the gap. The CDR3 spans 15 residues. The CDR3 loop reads CASSLSGASNEKLFF. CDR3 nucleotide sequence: TGTGCCAGCAGCTTGTCAGGGGCTAGTAATGAAAAACTGTTTTTT.

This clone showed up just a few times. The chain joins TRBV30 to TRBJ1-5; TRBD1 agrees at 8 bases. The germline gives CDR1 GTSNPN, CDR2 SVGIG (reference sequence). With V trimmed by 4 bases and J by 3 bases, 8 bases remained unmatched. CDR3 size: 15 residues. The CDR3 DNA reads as TGTGCCTGGACCACCCGGGACAGGTACAATCAGCCCCAGCATTTT. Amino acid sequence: CAWTTRDRYNQPQHF.